The source of this T cell receptor beta chain is a study of blood T cell repertoires in COVID-19. Study-wide context: Acute and convalescent COVID-19 specimens originated in the United States, Italy and Spain. The analysed material was cDNA or gDNA that came from T cells, B-cell-depleted T cells, or PBMCs.

In the original processing: Reference gene primer amplification gave nucleated cell count estimates. Only in-frame clones appear in the TCRdb table, and some are missing; sequencing was by immunoSEQ multiplex PCR. The V and J calls and clone size come from that table; D and trimming were worked out from the DNA. The sample has 220,000 or so clones; around four fifths are singletons. Trimming took 0 bases from V and 5 from J; bases not matched to a gene: 10. The CDR3 is 17 amino acids. Germline CDR1 reads SGHKS; CDR2 reads YYEKEE (reference sequence). The sequence was collected from a woman of 80 years or more with acute or convalescent COVID-19. Sequences were obtained from peripheral blood. This chain links TRBV5-5 with TRBJ2-3; TRBD2 matches at 9 bases. The CDR3, as DNA: TGTGCCAGCAGCTTGGGAGGCGGGGGGGCCTCGTTAGATACGCAGTATTTT. It codes for CASSLGGGGASLDTQYF. Filled out from reference TRBV5-5 and TRBJ2-3, the complete variable domain reads DAGVTQSPTHLIKTRGQQVTLRCSPISGHKSVSWYQQVLGQGPQFIFQYYEKEERGRGNFPDRFSARQFPNYSSELNVNALLLGDSALYLCASSLGGGGASLDTQYFGPGTRLTVL.